This T cell receptor beta chain emerged from a study of blood T cell repertoires in acute mononucleosis (TCRdb year 2020). Looking at the study overall: Acute-phase samples, which represented the primary response, were collected within 2 weeks of symptom onset. The mean blood EBV load was about 3.8 log10 genome copies per million B cells in acute infection and about 2.6 at convalescence. During acute infection, about 2% and 1% of blood CD8 T cells were made up of mean YVL-BR-specific and GLC-BM-specific cells, respectively.

Summary of the overall study and its limitations: The cohort comprised only a few donors, so group averages rested on very few individuals. Just 7.5% to 9% of the unique acute clonotypes remained in convalescence, but these persisting clonotypes accounted for most of the response, and new, diverse de novo clonotypes seemingly replaced the other acute clonotypes. Because only a fraction of each donor's blood was analyzed, sampling error might partly explain the low overlap between acute and convalescent clonotypes. Both chains appeared to be involved in GLC-BM selection, with public TCRbeta motifs on BV14-BJ2 and BV20-BJ1 being observed alongside a TCRalpha motif on AV5-AJ31.

CDR1 and CDR2, per the germline V gene, are SGDLS and YYNGEE. The CDR3, cysteine through phenylalanine, is 13 amino acids long. Only the CDR3 part of the read is kept: 39 bases, read in frame from the first base. Note on this clone: Its ends do not fully match the called genes, so a read error is possible. Other nucleotide sequences from this sample produce the same CDR3.

For TCR profiling, total RNA from no fewer than 10,000 sorted tetramer+ CD8 T cells was reverse transcribed into cDNA. CDR3 regions were PCR-amplified with primers annealing to V and J regions, and unique molecular identifiers were added to track templates. The immunoSEQ platform, including its sequencing and error-correction standards, was used to profile TCRalpha and TCRbeta chains. Under the source paper's analysis protocol: Clonal copy numbers were corrected for sequencing and PCR errors, and CDR3s were defined per IMGT conventions. Analysis was restricted to productive rearrangements and was performed with immunoSEQ Analyzer versions 2.0 and 3.0, and gene-pairing frequencies were further processed in Microsoft Excel. V-J pairings were visualized as Circos plots, and CDR3 motifs were found with MEME plus a custom motifSearch program. The probability of generation of TCR sequences was calculated using the OLGA algorithm. A clonotype seen at both visits was called persistent, a clonotype seen only at the acute visit was called nonpersistent, and a clonotype seen only at convalescence was called de novo. A public TCR was defined as an amino acid clonotype used by more than one donor. TCRdb holds this immuneACCESS table with in-frame rearrangements only. Some clones are missing; in checked studies, unresolved V genes explain under half, and the rest has no known cause. V and J calls and clone size come straight from that table; D and trimming were deduced from the DNA. The sample yields about 1,300 clones; less than 30% were counted once. Of the sample, about 50% is held by the ten largest clones.

The time point label, as the study defines it: acute infectious mononucleosis, at clinical presentation within 2 weeks of symptom onset (visit 1). CD8 T cell responses to two immunodominant EBV epitopes, BRLF1 109 (YVL-BR) and BMLF1 280 (GLC-BM), were tracked in the study over primary infection. Primary EBV infection was taken to be indicated by a positive serum heterophile antibody test and EBV viral capsid antigen-specific IgM. Total CD8 T cells were first enriched from PBMCs by magnetic positive selection (MACS). Live CD3+ CD8+ tetramer+ cells were sorted on a FACSAria III to over 95% purity. Cells were sorted with a PE-conjugated tetramer loaded with the BMLF1 280-288 peptide. After tetramer sorting, TCR repertoires of EBV epitope-specific CD8 T cells were deep-sequenced directly ex vivo at acute infection and at convalescence. A few people aged roughly 18 to 30 with clinical acute infectious mononucleosis and laboratory evidence of primary EBV infection were used as donors. Heparinized peripheral blood was drawn at clinical presentation with mononucleosis symptoms and again about 6 months later. PBMCs were isolated by Ficoll-Paque density gradient centrifugation.

The receptor's source is a woman between 18 and 29 years old with infectious mononucleosis caused by EBV. The V and J segments used are TRBV9 and TRBJ2-1; the D segment could be TRBD2, given 5 matching bases. The sequencing here drew on EBV GLC epitope tetramer+ CD8+ T cells sorted from PBMCs, taken during acute infectious mononucleosis. What the cell subset or site label conveys for this sample: CD8 T cells binding tetramer with EBV BMLF1 280-288 peptide (GLC-BM). DNA sequence: TGTGCGAGCAGCGTAGGAGGTGGGGATGAGCAGTTCTTC. The resulting protein is CASSVGGGDEQFF.